This TCR beta chain appears in the sequencing data of a study of cytomegalovirus exposure and HLA in healthy donors. 13 Jbeta primers and 60 Vbeta primers were used for the PCR. Method: immunoSEQ multiplex PCR; TCRdb's copy keeps in-frame clones and lacks some. Its clone listing holds some 120,000 clones. Trimming took 1 base from V and 3 from J; bases not matched to a gene: 0. Germline V CDR1 and CDR2: SGDLS, YYNGEE. The CDR3 is made up of 13 amino acids. What was sequenced was PBMCs. This sequence joins TRBV9 and TRBJ2-5; TRBD1 aligns across 7 bases. This clonotype was obtained from a young man in good health and CMV-seronegative. The CDR3 here is CASSVTGEETQYF. The CDR3, as DNA: TGTGCCAGCAGCGTAACAGGGGAAGAGACCCAGTACTTC.